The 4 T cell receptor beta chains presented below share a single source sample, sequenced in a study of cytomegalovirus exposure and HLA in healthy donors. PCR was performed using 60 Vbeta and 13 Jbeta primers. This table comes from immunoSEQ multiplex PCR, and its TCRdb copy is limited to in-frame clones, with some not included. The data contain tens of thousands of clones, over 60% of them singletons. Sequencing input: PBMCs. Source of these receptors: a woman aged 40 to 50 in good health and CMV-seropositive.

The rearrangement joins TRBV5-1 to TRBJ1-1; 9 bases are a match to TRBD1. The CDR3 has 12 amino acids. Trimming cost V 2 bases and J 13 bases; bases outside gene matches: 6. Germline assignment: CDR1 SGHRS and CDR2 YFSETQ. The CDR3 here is CASSFGTGKVFF. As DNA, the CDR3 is TGCGCCAGCAGCTTTGGGACAGGGAAGGTTTTCTTT.

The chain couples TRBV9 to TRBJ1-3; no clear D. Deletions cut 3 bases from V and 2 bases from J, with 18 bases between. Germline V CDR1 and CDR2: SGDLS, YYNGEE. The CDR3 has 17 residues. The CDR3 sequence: CASSGRSGDRAGNTIYF. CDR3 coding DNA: TGTGCCAGCAGCGGCCGGTCCGGAGACCGAGCTGGAAACACCATATATTTT.

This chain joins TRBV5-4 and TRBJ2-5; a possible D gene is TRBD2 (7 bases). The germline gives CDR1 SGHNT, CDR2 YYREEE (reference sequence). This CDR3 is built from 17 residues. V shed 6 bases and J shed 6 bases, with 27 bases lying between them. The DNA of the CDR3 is TGTGCCAGCACCACCGGGGGTGGGGGGGGCTCTGTGAAGACCCAGTACTTC. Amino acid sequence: CASTTGGGGGSVKTQYF.

The CDR3 DNA sequence: TGTGCCAGCACCGACGGAGATGAGCAGTTCTTC. This sequence encodes CASTDGDEQFF. The rearrangement joins TRBV5-4 to TRBJ2-1; D ambiguous. Germline-derived CDR1 and CDR2 are SGHNT and YYREEE (reference sequence). This CDR3 is built from 11 residues. The ends were cut back, 6 bases at V and 8 bases at J, with 9 bases in the middle.